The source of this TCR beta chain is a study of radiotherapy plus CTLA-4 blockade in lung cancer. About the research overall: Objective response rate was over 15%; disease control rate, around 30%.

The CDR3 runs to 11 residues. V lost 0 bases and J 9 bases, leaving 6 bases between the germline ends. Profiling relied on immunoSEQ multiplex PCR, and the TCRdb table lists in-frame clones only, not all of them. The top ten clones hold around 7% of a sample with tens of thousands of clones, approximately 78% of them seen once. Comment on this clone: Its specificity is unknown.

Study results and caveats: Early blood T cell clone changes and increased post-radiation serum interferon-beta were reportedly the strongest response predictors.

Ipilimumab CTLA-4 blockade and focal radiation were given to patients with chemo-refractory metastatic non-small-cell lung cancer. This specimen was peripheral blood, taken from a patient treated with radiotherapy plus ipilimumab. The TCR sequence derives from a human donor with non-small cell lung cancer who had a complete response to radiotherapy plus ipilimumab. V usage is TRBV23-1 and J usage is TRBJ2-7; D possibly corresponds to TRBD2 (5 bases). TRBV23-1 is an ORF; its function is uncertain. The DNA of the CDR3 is TGCGCCAGCAGTCAATCTGGGAGGCAGTACTTC. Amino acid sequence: CASSQSGRQYF.